Shown below are 3 T cell receptor beta chains from a single sample sequenced in a study of shared clonotypes between healthy human individuals. Method: immunoSEQ multiplex PCR; TCRdb's copy keeps in-frame clones and lacks some. The data show some 2,100,000 clones, with almost 96% seen just once and roughly 0.13% held by the top ten. The material sequenced was naive CD4+ T cells sorted from blood. Subset specified: CD45RA+ positively selected. The source is a man aged 18 to 29 in good health.

The J gene is TRBJ1-5, the V gene TRBV9; the match to TRBD1 covers 9 bases. The ends lost 1 base at V and 0 bases at J; junction bases unmatched: 17. There are 21 residues in the CDR3. Germline V gene sequence: CDR1 SGDLS, CDR2 YYNGEE. CDR3 sequence: CASSVKQGALPKVNSNQPQHF. The CDR3, as DNA: TGTGCCAGCAGCGTAAAACAGGGGGCTCTCCCGAAAGTAAATAGCAATCAGCCCCAGCATTTT.

This clone has only one observation. This chain connects TRBV6-4 to TRBJ1-4; 8 positions match TRBD1. Trimming cost V 2 bases and J 0 bases; bases outside gene matches: 14. The germline V gene encodes CDR1 MRHNA and CDR2 SNTAGT. The CDR3 covers 20 residues. As DNA, the CDR3 is TGTGCCAGCAGTGACCTTTGGACAGGGAGTATAAGGGCAACTAATGAAAAACTGTTTTTT. It yields the protein CASSDLWTGSIRATNEKLFF.

The genes are TRBV6-1 and TRBJ1-2; 11 bases agree with TRBD1. CDR3 length equals 15 residues. Germline V CDR1 and CDR2: MNHNS, SASEGT. V dropped 4 bases and J dropped 7; count of bases not matched to a gene: 8. In DNA form, the CDR3 reads TGTGCCAGCAGTGCGCCGGACAGGGGGCTCCGTGGCTACACCTTC. Translating it yields CASSAPDRGLRGYTF.